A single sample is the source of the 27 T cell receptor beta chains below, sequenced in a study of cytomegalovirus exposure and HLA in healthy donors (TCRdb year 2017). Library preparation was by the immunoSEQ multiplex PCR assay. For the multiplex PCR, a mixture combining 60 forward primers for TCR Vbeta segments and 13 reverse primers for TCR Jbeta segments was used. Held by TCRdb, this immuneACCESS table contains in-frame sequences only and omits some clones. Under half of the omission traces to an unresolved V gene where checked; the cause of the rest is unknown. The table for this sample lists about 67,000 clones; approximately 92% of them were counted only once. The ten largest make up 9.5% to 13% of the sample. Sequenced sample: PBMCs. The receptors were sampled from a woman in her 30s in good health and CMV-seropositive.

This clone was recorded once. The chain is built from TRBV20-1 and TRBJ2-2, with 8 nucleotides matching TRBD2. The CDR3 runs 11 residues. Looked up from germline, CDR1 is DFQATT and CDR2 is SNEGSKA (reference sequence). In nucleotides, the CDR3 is TGCGCGGGGGGGAACACCGGGGAGCTGTTTTTT. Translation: CAGGNTGELFF.

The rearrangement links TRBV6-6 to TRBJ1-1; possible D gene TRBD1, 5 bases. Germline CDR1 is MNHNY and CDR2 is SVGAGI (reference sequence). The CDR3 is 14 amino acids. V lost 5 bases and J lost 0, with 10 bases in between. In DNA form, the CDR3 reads TGTGCCAGCAGTCATCGACAGCTGAACACTGAAGCTTTCTTT. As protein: CASSHRQLNTEAFF.

CDR3 coding DNA: TGTGCCAGCAGCCCAAAAGGAGCTAGCGGGAGGAATCATGCCGGGGAGCTGTTTTTT. This translates into CASSPKGASGRNHAGELFF. V usage is TRBV4-2 and J usage is TRBJ2-2, with 11 nucleotides matching TRBD2. The germline V gene has CDR1 LGHNA and CDR2 YNFKEQ. The CDR3 totals 19 residues. V lost 4 bases, J lost 6 bases, and 16 bases stayed unmatched.

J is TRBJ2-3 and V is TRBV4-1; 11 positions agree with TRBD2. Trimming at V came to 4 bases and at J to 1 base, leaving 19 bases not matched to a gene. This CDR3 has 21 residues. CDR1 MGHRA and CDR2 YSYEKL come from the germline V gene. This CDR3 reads CASSLRTSGTSGNSRTDTQYF. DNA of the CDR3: TGCGCCAGCAGCCTCCGAACCTCGGGGACTAGCGGAAACTCACGCACAGATACGCAGTATTTT.

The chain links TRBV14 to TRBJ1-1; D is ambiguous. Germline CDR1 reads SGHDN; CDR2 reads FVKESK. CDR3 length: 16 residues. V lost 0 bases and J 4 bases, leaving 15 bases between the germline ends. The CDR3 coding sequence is TGTGCCAGCAGCCAAGAAGCAGGAGGGATGACCACTGAAGCTTTCTTT. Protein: CASSQEAGGMTTEAFF.

CDR3: CASSEPTGGNTEAFF. The CDR3 region has the DNA TGTGCCAGCAGTGAACCGACAGGGGGAAACACTGAAGCTTTCTTT. The chain links TRBV6-1 to TRBJ1-1; TRBD1 agrees at 9 bases. Germline V CDR1 and CDR2: MNHNS, SASEGT. The CDR3 covers 15 residues. The J segment lost 2 bases and the V segment lost 2 bases, leaving 3 bases of the junction unmatched.

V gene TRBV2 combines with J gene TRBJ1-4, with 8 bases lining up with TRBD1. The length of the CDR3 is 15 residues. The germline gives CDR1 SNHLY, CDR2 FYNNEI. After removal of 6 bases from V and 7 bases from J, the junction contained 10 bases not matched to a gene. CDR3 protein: CASRRRQGQSEKLFF. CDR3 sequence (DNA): TGTGCCAGCAGGCGACGACAGGGGCAAAGTGAAAAACTGTTTTTT.

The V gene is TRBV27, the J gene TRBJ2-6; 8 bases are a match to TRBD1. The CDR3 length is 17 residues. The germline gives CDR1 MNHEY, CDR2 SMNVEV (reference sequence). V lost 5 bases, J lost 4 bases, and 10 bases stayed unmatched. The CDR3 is CASSPTDRGAGANVLTF. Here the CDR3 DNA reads TGTGCCAGCAGTCCGACCGACAGGGGAGCCGGGGCCAACGTCCTGACTTTC.

CDR3 protein: CASSPGRGREQYF. DNA of the CDR3: TGTGCCAGCAGTCCCGGCAGGGGGCGGGAGCAGTACTTC. V is TRBV28 and J is TRBJ2-7, with 8 positions matching TRBD1. The germline gives CDR1 MDHEN, CDR2 SYDVKM. V gave up 5 bases and J gave up 7 bases; unmatched junction bases: 7. This CDR3 region has 13 residues.

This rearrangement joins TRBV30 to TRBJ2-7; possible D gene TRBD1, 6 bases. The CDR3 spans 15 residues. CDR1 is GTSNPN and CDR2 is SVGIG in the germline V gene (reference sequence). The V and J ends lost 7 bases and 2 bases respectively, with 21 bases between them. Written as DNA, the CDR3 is TGTGCCTTAACACCAACAGGGAGAAGGGCCTACGAGCAGTACTTC. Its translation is CALTPTGRRAYEQYF.

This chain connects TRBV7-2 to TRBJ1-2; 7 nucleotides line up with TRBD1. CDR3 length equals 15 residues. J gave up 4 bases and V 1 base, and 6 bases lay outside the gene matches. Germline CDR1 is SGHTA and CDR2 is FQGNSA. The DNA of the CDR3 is TGTGCCAGCAGCTTAGGTTTAGGGGGCGTCTATGGCTACACCTTC. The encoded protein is CASSLGLGGVYGYTF.

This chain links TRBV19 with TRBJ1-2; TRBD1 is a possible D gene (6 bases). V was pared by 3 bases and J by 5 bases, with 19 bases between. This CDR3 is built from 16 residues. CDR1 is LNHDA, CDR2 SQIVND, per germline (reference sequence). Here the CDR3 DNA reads TGTGCCAGTAGTATGGACAGACCCCCCTATTTTTATGGCTACACCTTC. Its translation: CASSMDRPPYFYGYTF.

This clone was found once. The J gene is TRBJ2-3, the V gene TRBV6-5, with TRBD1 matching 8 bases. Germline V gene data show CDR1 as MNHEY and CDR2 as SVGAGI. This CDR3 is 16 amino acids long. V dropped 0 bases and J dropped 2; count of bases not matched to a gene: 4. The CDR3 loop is CASSYSTGAYTDTQYF. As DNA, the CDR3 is TGTGCCAGCAGTTACTCGACAGGGGCGTACACAGATACGCAGTATTTT.

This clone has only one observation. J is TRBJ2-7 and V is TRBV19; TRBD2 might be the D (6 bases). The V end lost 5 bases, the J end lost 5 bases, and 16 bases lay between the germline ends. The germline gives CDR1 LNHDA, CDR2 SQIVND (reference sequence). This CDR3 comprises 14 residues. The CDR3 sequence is CASSVRLAGHEQYF. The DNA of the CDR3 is TGTGCCAGTAGTGTACGCCTGGCGGGACACGAGCAGTACTTC.

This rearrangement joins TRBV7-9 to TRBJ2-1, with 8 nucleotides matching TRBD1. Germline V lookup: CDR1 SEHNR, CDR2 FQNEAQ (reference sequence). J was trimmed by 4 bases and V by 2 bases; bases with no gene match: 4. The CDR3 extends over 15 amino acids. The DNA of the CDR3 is TGTGCCAGCAGCTTAACCGGGACAGGATACAATGAGCAGTTCTTC. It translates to CASSLTGTGYNEQFF.

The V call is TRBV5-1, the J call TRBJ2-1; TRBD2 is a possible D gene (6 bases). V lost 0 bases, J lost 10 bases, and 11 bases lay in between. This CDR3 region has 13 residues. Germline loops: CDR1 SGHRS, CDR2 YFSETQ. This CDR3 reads CASSLAGTLEQFF. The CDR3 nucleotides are TGCGCCAGCAGCTTGGCCGGGACTTTGGAGCAGTTCTTC.

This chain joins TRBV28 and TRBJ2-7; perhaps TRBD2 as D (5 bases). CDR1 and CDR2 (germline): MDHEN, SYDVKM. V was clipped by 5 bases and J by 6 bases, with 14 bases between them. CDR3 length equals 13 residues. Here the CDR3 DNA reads TGTGCCAGCAGTCCCGAGGGCCAACTCGAGCAGTACTTC. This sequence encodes CASSPEGQLEQYF. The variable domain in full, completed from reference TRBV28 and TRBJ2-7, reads DVKVTQSSRYLVKRTGEKVFLECVQDMDHENMFWYRQDPGLGLRLIYFSYDVKMKEKGDIPEGYSVSREKKERFSLILESASTNQTSMYLCASSPEGQLEQYFGPGTRLTVT.

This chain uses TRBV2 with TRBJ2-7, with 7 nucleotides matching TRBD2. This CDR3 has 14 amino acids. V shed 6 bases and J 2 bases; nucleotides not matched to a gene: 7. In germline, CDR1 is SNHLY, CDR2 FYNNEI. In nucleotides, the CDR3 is TGTGCCAGCAGGTTCCTTGGGGGGGCCTACGAGCAGTACTTC. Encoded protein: CASRFLGGAYEQYF.

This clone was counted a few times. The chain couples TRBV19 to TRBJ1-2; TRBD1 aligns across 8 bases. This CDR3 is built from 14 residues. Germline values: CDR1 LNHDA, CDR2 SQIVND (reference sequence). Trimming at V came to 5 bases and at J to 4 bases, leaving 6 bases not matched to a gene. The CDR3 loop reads CASSWQGAGYGYTF. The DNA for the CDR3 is TGTGCCAGTAGTTGGCAGGGGGCCGGCTATGGCTACACCTTC. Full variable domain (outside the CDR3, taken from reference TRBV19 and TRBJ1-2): DGGITQSPKYLFRKEGQNVTLSCEQNLNHDAMYWYRQDPGQGLRLIYYSQIVNDFQKGDIAEGYSVSREKKESFPLTVTSAQKNPTAFYLCASSWQGAGYGYTFGSGTRLTVV.

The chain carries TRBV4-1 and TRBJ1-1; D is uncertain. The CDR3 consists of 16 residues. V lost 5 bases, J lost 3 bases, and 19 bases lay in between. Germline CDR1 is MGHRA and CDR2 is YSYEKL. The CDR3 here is CASSASPGRPYTEAFF. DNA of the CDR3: TGCGCCAGCAGCGCAAGCCCAGGCAGGCCGTACACTGAAGCTTTCTTT.

The CDR3 protein is CASRLTGGDEQFF. In nucleotides, the CDR3 is TGTGCCAGCAGATTGACGGGGGGGGATGAGCAGTTCTTC. The V gene is TRBV7-9, the J gene TRBJ2-1, with 8 nucleotides matching TRBD2. The junction had 6 bases not matched to a gene; V was cut back by 6 bases and J by 8 bases. Germline lookup yields CDR1 SEHNR and CDR2 FQNEAQ (reference sequence). The CDR3 extends over 13 amino acids. Full variable domain (outside the CDR3, taken from reference TRBV7-9 and TRBJ2-1): DTGVSQNPRHKITKRGQNVTFRCDPISEHNRLYWYRQTLGQGPEFLTYFQNEAQLEKSRLLSDRFSAERPKGSFSTLEIQRTEQGDSAMYLCASRLTGGDEQFFGPGTRLTVL.

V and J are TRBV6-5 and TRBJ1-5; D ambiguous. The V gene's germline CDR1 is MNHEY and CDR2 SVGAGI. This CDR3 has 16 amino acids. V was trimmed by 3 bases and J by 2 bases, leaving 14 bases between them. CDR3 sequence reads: CASSYSGSGGNQPQHF. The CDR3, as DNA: TGTGCCAGCAGTTATTCGGGGAGTGGAGGCAATCAGCCCCAGCATTTT.

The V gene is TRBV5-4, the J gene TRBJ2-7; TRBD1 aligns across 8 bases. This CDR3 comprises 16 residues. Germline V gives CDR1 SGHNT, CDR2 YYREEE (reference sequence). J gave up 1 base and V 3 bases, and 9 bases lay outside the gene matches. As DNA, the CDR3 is TGTGCCAGCAGCTCAGGACCGGGACAGGCGTCCTACGAGCAGTACTTC. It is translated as CASSSGPGQASYEQYF.

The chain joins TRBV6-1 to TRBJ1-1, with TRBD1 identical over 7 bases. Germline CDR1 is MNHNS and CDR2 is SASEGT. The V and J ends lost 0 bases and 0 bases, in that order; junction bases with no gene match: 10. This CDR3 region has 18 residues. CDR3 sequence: CASSEAIPGGQLNTEAFF. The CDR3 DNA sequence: TGTGCCAGCAGTGAAGCGATCCCCGGGGGACAGCTGAACACTGAAGCTTTCTTT.

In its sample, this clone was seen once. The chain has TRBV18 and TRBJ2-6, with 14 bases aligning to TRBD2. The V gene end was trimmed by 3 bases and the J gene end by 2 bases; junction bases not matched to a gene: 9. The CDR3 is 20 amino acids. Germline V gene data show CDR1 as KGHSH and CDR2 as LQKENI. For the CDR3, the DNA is TGTGCCAGCTCACCTTATCGACTGGGACTAGCGGGAGCTGGGGCCAACGTCCTGACTTTC. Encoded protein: CASSPYRLGLAGAGANVLTF.

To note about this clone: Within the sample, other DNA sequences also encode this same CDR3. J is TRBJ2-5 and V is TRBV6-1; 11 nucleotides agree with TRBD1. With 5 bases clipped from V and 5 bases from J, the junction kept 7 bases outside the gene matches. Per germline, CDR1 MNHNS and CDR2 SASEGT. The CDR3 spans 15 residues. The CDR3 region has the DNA TGTGCCAGCAGTCCCGGGACAGGGGGGCAGGAGACCCAGTACTTC. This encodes CASSPGTGGQETQYF.

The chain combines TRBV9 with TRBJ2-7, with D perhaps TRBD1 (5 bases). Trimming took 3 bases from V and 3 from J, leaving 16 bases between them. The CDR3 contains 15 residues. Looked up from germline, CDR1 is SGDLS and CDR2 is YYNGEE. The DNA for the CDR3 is TGTGCCAGCAGCGCAAACCAGGGATCCCACTACGAGCAGTACTTC. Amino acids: CASSANQGSHYEQYF. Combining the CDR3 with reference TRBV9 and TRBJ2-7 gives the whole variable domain DSGVTQTPKHLITATGQRVTLRCSPRSGDLSVYWYQQSLDQGLQFLIQYYNGEERAKGNILERFSAQQFPDLHSELNLSSLELGDSALYFCASSANQGSHYEQYFGPGTRLTVT.